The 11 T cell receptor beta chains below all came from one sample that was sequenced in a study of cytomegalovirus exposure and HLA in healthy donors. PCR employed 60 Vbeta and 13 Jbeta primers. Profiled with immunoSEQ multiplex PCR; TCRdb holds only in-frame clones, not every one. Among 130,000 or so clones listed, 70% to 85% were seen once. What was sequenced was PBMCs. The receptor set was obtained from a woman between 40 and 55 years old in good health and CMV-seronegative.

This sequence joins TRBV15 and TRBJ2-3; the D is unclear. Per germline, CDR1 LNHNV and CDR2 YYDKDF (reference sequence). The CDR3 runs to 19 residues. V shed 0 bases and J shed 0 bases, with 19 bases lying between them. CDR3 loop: CATSRDSPSLRLSTDTQYF. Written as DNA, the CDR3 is TGTGCCACCAGCAGAGACAGTCCTAGTTTGCGGCTAAGCACAGATACGCAGTATTTT. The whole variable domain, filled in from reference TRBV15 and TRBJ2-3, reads DAMVIQNPRYQVTQFGKPVTLSCSQTLNHNVMYWYQQKSSQAPKLLFHYYDKDFNNEADTPDNFQSRRPNTSFCFLDIRSPGLGDTAMYLCATSRDSPSLRLSTDTQYFGPGTRLTVL.

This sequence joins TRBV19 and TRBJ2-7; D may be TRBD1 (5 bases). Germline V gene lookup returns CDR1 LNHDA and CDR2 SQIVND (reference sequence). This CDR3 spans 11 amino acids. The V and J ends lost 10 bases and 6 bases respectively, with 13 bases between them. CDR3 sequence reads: CATHHRSEQYF. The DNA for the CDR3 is TGTGCCACTCACCACAGGAGCGAGCAGTACTTC.

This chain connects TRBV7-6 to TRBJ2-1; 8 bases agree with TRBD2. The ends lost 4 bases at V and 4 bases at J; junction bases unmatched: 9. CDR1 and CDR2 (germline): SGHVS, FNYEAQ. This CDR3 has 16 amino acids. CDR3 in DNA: TGTGCCAGCAGCTCCCTTGAAGCGGGAGATTACAATGAGCAGTTCTTC. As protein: CASSSLEAGDYNEQFF.

The CDR3 loop is CASSQGWLGGSTGELFF. In DNA, the CDR3 is TGCGCCAGCAGCCAAGGGTGGCTAGGTGGGAGCACCGGGGAGCTGTTTTTT. The V and J genes are TRBV4-3 and TRBJ2-2; a possible D gene is TRBD2 (5 bases). Looked up from germline, CDR1 is LGHNA and CDR2 is YSLEER. V shed 1 base and J shed 4 bases, with 16 bases lying between them. The CDR3 sequence is 17 residues long.

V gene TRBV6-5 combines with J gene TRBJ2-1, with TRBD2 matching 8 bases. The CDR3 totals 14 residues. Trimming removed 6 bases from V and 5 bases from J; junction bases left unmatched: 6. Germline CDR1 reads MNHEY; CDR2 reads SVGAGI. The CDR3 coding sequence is TGTGCCAGCAGGAGGAGCGGGAGAAACAATGAGCAGTTCTTC. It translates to CASRRSGRNNEQFF.

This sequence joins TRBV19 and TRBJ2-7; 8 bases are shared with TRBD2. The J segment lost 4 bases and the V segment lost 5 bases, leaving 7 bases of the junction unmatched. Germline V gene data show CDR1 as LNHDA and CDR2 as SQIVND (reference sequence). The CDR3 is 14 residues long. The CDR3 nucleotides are TGTGCCAGTAGTCCCTCGGGACTAGGGTACGAGCAGTACTTC. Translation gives CASSPSGLGYEQYF. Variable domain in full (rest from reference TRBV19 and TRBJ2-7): DGGITQSPKYLFRKEGQNVTLSCEQNLNHDAMYWYRQDPGQGLRLIYYSQIVNDFQKGDIAEGYSVSREKKESFPLTVTSAQKNPTAFYLCASSPSGLGYEQYFGPGTRLTVT.

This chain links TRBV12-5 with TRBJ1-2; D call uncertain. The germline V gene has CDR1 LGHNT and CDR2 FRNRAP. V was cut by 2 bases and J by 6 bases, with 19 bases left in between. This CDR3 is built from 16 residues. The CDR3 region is CASGLPTTRGGDGYTF. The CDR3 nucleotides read TGTGCTAGTGGTTTGCCGACTACGCGGGGAGGAGATGGCTACACCTTC.

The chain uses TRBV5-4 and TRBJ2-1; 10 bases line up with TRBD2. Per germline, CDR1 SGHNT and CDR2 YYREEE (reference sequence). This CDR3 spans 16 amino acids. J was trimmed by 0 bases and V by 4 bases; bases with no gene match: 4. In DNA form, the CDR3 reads TGTGCCAGCAGCCGAGCGGGAGGGCCCTCCTACAATGAGCAGTTCTTC. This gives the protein CASSRAGGPSYNEQFF.

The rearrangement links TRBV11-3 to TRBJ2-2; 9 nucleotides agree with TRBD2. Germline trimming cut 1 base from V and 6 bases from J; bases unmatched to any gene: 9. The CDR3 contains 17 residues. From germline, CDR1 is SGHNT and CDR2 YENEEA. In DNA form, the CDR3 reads TGTGCCAGCAGCTTAGCAGTAGCGGGAGTACGACCCGGGGAGCTGTTTTTT. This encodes CASSLAVAGVRPGELFF.

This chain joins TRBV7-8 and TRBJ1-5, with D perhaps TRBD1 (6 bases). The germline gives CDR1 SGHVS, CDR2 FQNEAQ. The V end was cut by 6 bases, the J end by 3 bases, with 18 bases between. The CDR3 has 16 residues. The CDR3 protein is CASSLKVGQINQPQHF. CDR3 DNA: TGTGCCAGCAGTCTAAAGGTCGGACAGATCAATCAGCCCCAGCATTTT.

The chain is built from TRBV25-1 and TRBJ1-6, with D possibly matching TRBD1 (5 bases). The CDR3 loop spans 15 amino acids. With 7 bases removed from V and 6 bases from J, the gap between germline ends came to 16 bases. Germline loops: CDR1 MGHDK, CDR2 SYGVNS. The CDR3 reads CASKAGDPINSPLHF. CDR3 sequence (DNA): TGTGCCAGCAAAGCGGGGGACCCCATTAATTCACCCCTCCACTTT.